The 18 T cell receptor beta chains presented below share a single source sample, sequenced in a study of blood T cell repertoires in COVID-19. Clones were read by immunoSEQ multiplex PCR, and TCRdb kept only the in-frame ones, dropping some. The data contain roughly 280,000 clones, around 92% of them singletons. The sequencing input was PBMCs or T cells enriched from blood (not recorded which). The receptors derive from a woman between 55 and 75 years old who had recovered from COVID-19.

This chain uses TRBV28 with TRBJ1-6; possible D gene TRBD1, 5 bases. This CDR3 spans 13 amino acids. The germline V and J ends were trimmed by 7 bases and 7 bases, with 11 bases remaining between them. CDR1 MDHEN and CDR2 SYDVKM come from the germline V gene. CDR3 sequence: CASMAGWNSPLHF. CDR3 in DNA: TGTGCCAGCATGGCAGGGTGGAATTCACCCCTCCACTTT. Supplemented by reference TRBV28 and TRBJ1-6, the full variable domain reads DVKVTQSSRYLVKRTGEKVFLECVQDMDHENMFWYRQDPGLGLRLIYFSYDVKMKEKGDIPEGYSVSREKKERFSLILESASTNQTSMYLCASMAGWNSPLHFGNGTRLTVT.

The chain recombines TRBV19 with TRBJ2-5, with 7 bases lining up with TRBD2. The V gene's germline CDR1 is LNHDA and CDR2 SQIVND (reference sequence). The CDR3 is made up of 14 amino acids. Unmatched junction bases numbered 3, after V lost 3 bases and J lost 2 bases. CDR3: CASSMTRGQETQYF. CDR3 nucleotides: TGTGCCAGTAGTATGACGCGGGGGCAAGAGACCCAGTACTTC.

The chain joins TRBV27 to TRBJ2-6; a possible D gene is TRBD1 (6 bases). Germline V CDR1 and CDR2: MNHEY, SMNVEV (reference sequence). The CDR3 loop spans 17 amino acids. V was pared by 3 bases and J by 2 bases, with 14 bases between. CDR3 bases: TGTGCCAGCAGTTTCGGACAGCTGACGGCTGGGGCCAACGTCCTGACTTTC. Protein: CASSFGQLTAGANVLTF. Filled out from reference TRBV27 and TRBJ2-6, the complete variable domain reads EAQVTQNPRYLITVTGKKLTVTCSQNMNHEYMSWYRQDPGLGLRQIYYSMNVEVTDKGDVPEGYKVSRKEKRNFPLILESPSPNQTSLYFCASSFGQLTAGANVLTFGAGSRLTVL.

V is TRBV27 and J is TRBJ1-1; 10 nucleotides line up with TRBD1. This CDR3 contains 14 residues. V shed 6 bases and J 6 bases; nucleotides not matched to a gene: 7. CDR1 is MNHEY and CDR2 is SMNVEV in the germline V gene (reference sequence). The CDR3: CASRPTGGESEAFF. CDR3 nucleotide sequence: TGTGCCAGCAGGCCGACAGGGGGCGAGTCTGAAGCTTTCTTT.

The CDR3 DNA reads as TGCGCCAGCAGCCAAGATCTTTCTAGGGGGAATGAGCAGTTCTTC. Residues: CASSQDLSRGNEQFF. This chain links TRBV4-1 with TRBJ2-1, with a weak D call TRBD1 (6 bases). CDR3 size: 15 residues. Trimming took off 0 bases at V and 7 bases at J, with 13 bases between the two ends. The germline V gene encodes CDR1 MGHRA and CDR2 YSYEKL.

The rearrangement uses TRBV6-5 and TRBJ1-2; D is unclear. CDR3 length: 14 amino acids. The germline V gene has CDR1 MNHEY and CDR2 SVGAGI. V lost 0 bases and J lost 8, with 13 bases in between. The CDR3 region is CASSYSSLVKGYTF. CDR3 bases: TGTGCCAGCAGTTACTCGAGTTTAGTGAAGGGCTACACCTTC.

V usage is TRBV3-1 (or the pseudogene TRBV3-2) and J usage is TRBJ2-7, with TRBD1 as a possible D gene (5 bases). CDR3 size: 14 residues. Trimming pared 3 bases from V and 3 bases from J, leaving 12 bases between. The V gene's germline CDR1 is LGHDT and CDR2 YNNKEL (reference sequence). CDR3 DNA sequence: TGTGCCAGCAGCCAGCAGGGTGTGGGCTACGAGCAGTACTTC. Its translation is CASSQQGVGYEQYF.

This clone was picked up one time. V gene TRBV28 combines with J gene TRBJ2-7; TRBD2 aligns across 12 bases. Trimming removed 8 bases from V and 5 bases from J; junction bases left unmatched: 7. Germline V CDR1 and CDR2: MDHEN, SYDVKM. CDR3 length: 14 residues. The CDR3 sequence: CASGLTSGGNEQYF. As DNA, the CDR3 is TGTGCCAGCGGATTAACTAGCGGGGGGAACGAGCAGTACTTC.

V gene TRBV28 combines with J gene TRBJ1-2; no clear D. Trimming took 6 bases from V and 3 from J, leaving 11 bases between them. This CDR3 has 13 residues. Looked up from germline, CDR1 is MDHEN and CDR2 is SYDVKM. CDR3 in amino acids: CASSLASDYGYTF. CDR3 bases: TGTGCCAGCAGCCTAGCCTCGGACTATGGCTACACCTTC.

The V call is TRBV11-2, the J call TRBJ1-1; D possibly corresponds to TRBD1 (5 bases). Trimming shortened V by 2 bases and J by 2 bases, and 9 bases separated the two germline ends. The CDR3 runs 14 residues. CDR1 SGHAT and CDR2 FQNNGV come from the germline V gene. The CDR3 bases are TGTGCCAGCAGCTTACAGGGAGGAAACACTGAAGCTTTCTTT. This encodes CASSLQGGNTEAFF.

This chain links TRBV14 with TRBJ2-1; 14 positions agree with TRBD2. V was clipped by 1 base and J by 7 bases; unmatched bases: 9. Per the germline V gene, CDR1 is SGHDN and CDR2 is FVKESK. The CDR3 spans 18 residues. CDR3 bases: TGTGCCAGCAGCCAAGTAACCGGGGGACTAGCGGGAGAGAATGAGCAGTTCTTC. Translation gives CASSQVTGGLAGENEQFF.

V usage is TRBV28 and J usage is TRBJ1-4, with D perhaps matching TRBD1 (5 bases). The CDR3 has 14 residues. The V end was cut by 5 bases, the J end by 6 bases, with 13 bases between. Per the germline V gene, CDR1 is MDHEN and CDR2 is SYDVKM. CDR3 nucleotide sequence: TGTGCCAGCAGTACCCGGGACTCCTATGAAAAACTGTTTTTT. This encodes CASSTRDSYEKLFF.

In its sample, this clone was seen a few times. CDR3 DNA: TGTGCCAGAAGCGGGGGCTTGGGTTCACCCCTCCACTTT. It specifies CARSGGLGSPLHF. V usage is TRBV5-3 and J usage is TRBJ1-6, with D maybe TRBD1 (6 bases). TRBV5-3 is filed as an ORF, its function uncertain. This CDR3 has 13 residues. The V end was cut by 4 bases, the J end by 9 bases, with 11 bases between.

This chain uses TRBV9 with TRBJ2-3; D remains unclear. V was trimmed by 4 bases and J by 4 bases, leaving 7 bases between them. Germline V gene data show CDR1 as SGDLS and CDR2 as YYNGEE. This CDR3 comprises 12 residues. CDR3 nucleotides: TGTGCCAGCAGCTCCCGGGCAGATACGCAGTATTTT. Protein: CASSSRADTQYF.

The chain links TRBV7-2 to TRBJ2-1; TRBD2 might be the D (6 bases). Germline V lookup: CDR1 SGHTA, CDR2 FQGNSA. There are 15 residues in the CDR3. V dropped 1 base and J dropped 8 bases, with 15 bases sitting between them. CDR3 sequence reads: CASSLVQRVSHEQFF. CDR3 bases: TGTGCCAGCAGCTTAGTCCAGCGGGTATCGCATGAGCAGTTCTTC.

The chain recombines TRBV6-5 with TRBJ1-2; 7 bases are a match to TRBD1. Looked up from germline, CDR1 is MNHEY and CDR2 is SVGAGI. The J segment lost 5 bases and the V segment lost 2 bases, leaving 8 bases of the junction unmatched. The CDR3 loop spans 15 amino acids. This chain's CDR3 is CASSYLGTATYGYTF. The CDR3 DNA is TGTGCCAGCAGTTACCTCGGGACAGCCACATATGGCTACACCTTC.

V and J are TRBV3-1 (or the pseudogene TRBV3-2) and TRBJ2-7; D is ambiguous. The V and J ends lost 2 bases and 5 bases respectively, with 13 bases between them. The CDR3 consists of 14 residues. Per the germline V gene, CDR1 is LGHDT and CDR2 is YNNKEL (reference sequence). In DNA form, the CDR3 reads TGTGCCAGCAGCCAACCTCCAGGTTCTCACGAGCAGTACTTC. Translation gives CASSQPPGSHEQYF.

The genes are TRBV2 and TRBJ1-6; no clear D. From germline, CDR1 is SNHLY and CDR2 FYNNEI. The CDR3 has 14 amino acids. V was trimmed by 6 bases and J by 8 bases, leaving 14 bases between them. CDR3 coding DNA: TGTGCCAGCAGCGAGAGTAGATCATATTCACCCCTCCACTTT. It codes for CASSESRSYSPLHF.